The 28 T cell receptor beta chains in this list originate from one sample, sequenced in a study of blood T cell repertoires in COVID-19. TCRdb's copy holds only in-frame clones and misses some; the assay was immunoSEQ multiplex PCR. The sample lists 65,000 or so clones; around 84% were seen once. Sequences were obtained from peripheral blood. The receptors derive from a woman aged 70-85 years with acute or convalescent COVID-19.

CDR3 amino acids: CASSLASANSPLHF. The CDR3 region has the DNA TGTGCCAGCAGCTTGGCATCAGCGAATTCACCCCTCCACTTT. The chain links TRBV5-6 to TRBJ1-6; D unresolved. CDR1 is SGHDT, CDR2 YYEEEE, per germline. Trimming cost V 0 bases and J 7 bases, with 8 bases left between them. The CDR3 spans 14 residues.

This clone was counted between two and nine times. The DNA of the CDR3 is TGTGCCTGGAGGACAGGGGCTGGAAACACCATATATTTT. Protein product: CAWRTGAGNTIYF. The chain couples TRBV30 to TRBJ1-3; 8 nucleotides match TRBD1. The V gene end was trimmed by 3 bases and the J gene end by 2 bases; junction bases not matched to a gene: 0. The CDR3 sequence is 13 residues long. CDR1 and CDR2 from the germline V gene are GTSNPN and SVGIG (reference sequence).

The V gene is TRBV7-9, the J gene TRBJ1-2; 12 bases line up with TRBD1. After removal of 4 bases from V and 4 bases from J, the junction contained 7 bases not matched to a gene. The CDR3 length is 16 residues. CDR1 is SEHNR, CDR2 FQNEAQ, per germline (reference sequence). The CDR3: CASSSRGQGASYGYTF. DNA for the CDR3: TGTGCCAGCAGCTCTAGGGGACAGGGGGCGAGCTATGGCTACACCTTC.

This clone has more than one count but fewer than ten. The chain is built from TRBV7-9 and TRBJ2-3; no reliable D call. Trimming removed 2 bases from V and 2 bases from J, with 11 bases in between. The CDR3 runs 15 residues. Germline loops: CDR1 SEHNR, CDR2 FQNEAQ (reference sequence). The CDR3 region has the DNA TGTGCCAGCAGCTTAACGGTCGATTTCACAGATACGCAGTATTTT. This sequence encodes CASSLTVDFTDTQYF.

V is TRBV2 and J is TRBJ2-7; TRBD1 matches at 10 bases. In germline, CDR1 is SNHLY, CDR2 FYNNEI. Trimming at V came to 8 bases and at J to 4 bases, leaving 11 bases not matched to a gene. The CDR3 has 15 residues. The CDR3 loop is CASCTTGTGVYEQYF. DNA of the CDR3: TGTGCCAGCTGCACCACCGGGACAGGGGTATACGAGCAGTACTTC.

The chain recombines TRBV6-5 with TRBJ2-5; tentative D call: TRBD2 (5 bases). CDR3 length equals 13 residues. Germline V gene sequence: CDR1 MNHEY, CDR2 SVGAGI. V was shortened by 4 bases and J by 2 bases, with 8 bases between the two germline ends. CDR3 in DNA: TGTGCCAGCAGTTGGACTTTACAAGAGACCCAGTACTTC. Its translation: CASSWTLQETQYF.

This clone occurred a few times. The J gene is TRBJ2-5, the V gene TRBV2; maybe TRBD2 (5 bases). CDR1 is SNHLY and CDR2 is FYNNEI in the germline V gene. Deletions cut 7 bases from V and 3 bases from J, with 6 bases between. This CDR3 contains 11 residues. CDR3 nucleotides: TGTGCCAGCAAAGCGGAAGAGACCCAGTACTTC. Translated, it gives CASKAEETQYF.

The chain carries TRBV5-1 and TRBJ1-4, with D unresolved. Trimming stripped 4 bases from V and 0 bases from J, with 10 bases between. Germline V gene sequence: CDR1 SGHRS, CDR2 YFSETQ. CDR3 length: 15 amino acids. CDR3 in amino acids: CASSLSVATNEKLFF. The CDR3 DNA sequence: TGCGCCAGCAGCCTGAGTGTTGCAACTAATGAAAAACTGTTTTTT.

The chain joins TRBV5-1 to TRBJ1-2, with 8 positions matching TRBD1. The V gene's germline CDR1 is SGHRS and CDR2 YFSETQ. V dropped 7 bases and J dropped 4; count of bases not matched to a gene: 12. This CDR3 is built from 15 residues. The CDR3 region has the DNA TGCGCCAGCCCGTTCAGGGGGCGGAAAATCTATGGCTACACCTTC. It is translated as CASPFRGRKIYGYTF.

The chain employs TRBV3-1 (or the pseudogene TRBV3-2) and TRBJ2-7; 11 nucleotides align to TRBD2. CDR1 and CDR2 (germline): LGHDT, YNNKEL (reference sequence). The CDR3 runs to 15 residues. V shed 6 bases, J shed 3 bases, and the junction held 7 bases outside the gene matches. CDR3 nucleotides: TGTGCCAGCAGGGGCGGGACTAGCGGACTCTACGAGCAGTACTTC. It specifies CASRGGTSGLYEQYF.

This clone has a handful of counts. The chain recombines TRBV6-2 or TRBV6-3 with TRBJ1-5, with unresolved D. Trimming shortened V by 6 bases and J by 3 bases, and 9 bases separated the two germline ends. The length of the CDR3 is 13 residues. CDR1 is MNHEY and CDR2 is SVGEGT in the germline V gene. The CDR3 DNA is TGTGCCAGCAGCTTGAGCTCCAATCAGCCCCAGCATTTT. Protein product: CASSLSSNQPQHF.

The rearrangement links TRBV25-1 to TRBJ1-1, with D possibly TRBD1 on 5 matching bases. CDR3 size: 16 residues. The ends were cut back, 6 bases at V and 6 bases at J, with 23 bases in the middle. Germline assignment: CDR1 MGHDK and CDR2 SYGVNS. The CDR3 loop reads CASSIYGGGSRAEAFF. The DNA for the CDR3 is TGTGCCAGCAGCATATACGGGGGAGGGTCAAGGGCTGAAGCTTTCTTT.

This rearrangement joins TRBV27 to TRBJ1-1, with D hard to call. Trimming cost V 8 bases and J 4 bases, with 17 bases left between them. The CDR3 is made up of 14 amino acids. The V gene's germline CDR1 is MNHEY and CDR2 SMNVEV (reference sequence). CDR3 loop: CASGTRVGSTEAFF. CDR3 in DNA: TGTGCCAGCGGAACCCGTGTAGGGAGCACTGAAGCTTTCTTT.

In nucleotides, the CDR3 is TGTGCCAGTAGTATTGGTCCCAGGGCCCAAGAGACCCAGTACTTC. It is translated as CASSIGPRAQETQYF. This chain uses TRBV19 with TRBJ2-5, with D possibly being TRBD1 (5 bases). CDR3 size: 15 residues. Germline values: CDR1 LNHDA, CDR2 SQIVND (reference sequence). V was trimmed by 3 bases and J by 1 base, leaving 12 bases between them.

The J gene is TRBJ2-1, the V gene TRBV20-1; 11 positions match TRBD1. Germline assignment: CDR1 DFQATT and CDR2 SNEGSKA (reference sequence). The CDR3 totals 14 residues. J was trimmed by 7 bases and V by 3 bases; bases with no gene match: 5. The CDR3 DNA sequence: TGCAGTGCTAGTGGACAGGGGGCTCGAAATGAGCAGTTCTTC. Translating it yields CSASGQGARNEQFF.

The genes are TRBV4-3 and TRBJ2-5; 9 bases are a match to TRBD2. Germline lookup yields CDR1 LGHNA and CDR2 YSLEER. Trimming at V came to 0 bases and at J to 1 base, leaving 6 bases not matched to a gene. The CDR3 is 17 residues long. CDR3: CASSQDWNSGGQETQYF. CDR3 in DNA: TGCGCCAGCAGCCAAGATTGGAATAGCGGGGGCCAAGAGACCCAGTACTTC.

This clone was observed a single time. The chain is built from TRBV9 and TRBJ2-3; weak D call: TRBD2 (6 bases). Germline CDR1 is SGDLS and CDR2 is YYNGEE. The CDR3 totals 14 residues. With 6 bases removed from V and 2 bases from J, the gap between germline ends came to 13 bases. CDR3: CASTLGLYTDTQYF. Written as DNA, the CDR3 is TGTGCCAGCACCTTGGGACTCTACACAGATACGCAGTATTTT.

This clone was found a few times. This chain joins TRBV7-2 and TRBJ2-2, with 7 nucleotides matching TRBD2. Germline V gene lookup returns CDR1 SGHTA and CDR2 FQGNSA. The J segment lost 5 bases and the V segment lost 5 bases, leaving 11 bases of the junction unmatched. The CDR3 runs 16 residues. CDR3 nucleotide sequence: TGTGCCAGCAGCATAATGACTAGCTTAAGTACCGGGGAGCTGTTTTTT. Its protein is CASSIMTSLSTGELFF.

V is TRBV2 and J is TRBJ2-1; 8 bases are a match to TRBD2. The CDR3 loop spans 14 amino acids. V shed 7 bases and J 5 bases; nucleotides not matched to a gene: 7. Germline V gives CDR1 SNHLY, CDR2 FYNNEI. CDR3 region: CASMGGRNNNEQFF. CDR3 DNA: TGTGCCAGCATGGGCGGGAGGAACAACAATGAGCAGTTCTTC.

The V call is TRBV28, the J call TRBJ1-5, with D unresolved. Germline-derived CDR1 and CDR2 are MDHEN and SYDVKM. The CDR3 spans 15 residues. Trimming shortened V by 3 bases and J by 3 bases, and 12 bases separated the two germline ends. CDR3 nucleotides: TGTGCCAGCAGTTTCATTGGGCCACTCAATCAGCCCCAGCATTTT. Translating gives CASSFIGPLNQPQHF.

This chain connects TRBV10-3 to TRBJ1-1; 10 bases line up with TRBD1. CDR1 ENHRY and CDR2 SYGVKD come from the germline V gene. The CDR3 has 13 residues. The CDR3 DNA is TGTGCGAGCGGGACAGGGGCGAACACTGAAGCTTTCTTT. Residues: CASGTGANTEAFF.

This chain joins TRBV7-9 and TRBJ2-5; 9 nucleotides align to TRBD1. The V gene's germline CDR1 is SEHNR and CDR2 FQNEAQ (reference sequence). With 1 base clipped from V and 2 bases from J, the junction kept 2 bases outside the gene matches. This CDR3 comprises 15 residues. CDR3 loop: CASSLGGQGQETQYF. CDR3 bases: TGTGCCAGCAGCTTAGGGGGACAGGGACAAGAGACCCAGTACTTC.

The chain carries TRBV19 and TRBJ1-5, with TRBD1 matching 7 bases. Germline lookup yields CDR1 LNHDA and CDR2 SQIVND (reference sequence). The CDR3 runs to 16 residues. The trim removed 5 bases at V and 5 bases at J, leaving 12 bases unmatched. The CDR3 loop is CASSGRTDRFYQPQHF. The CDR3, as DNA: TGTGCCAGTAGTGGCCGCACGGACAGGTTCTATCAGCCCCAGCATTTT.

This sequence joins TRBV6-5 and TRBJ1-3; weak D call: TRBD1 (6 bases). The germline V and J ends were trimmed by 2 bases and 7 bases, with 12 bases remaining between them. CDR1 MNHEY and CDR2 SVGAGI come from the germline V gene. CDR3 length equals 14 residues. CDR3 DNA: TGTGCCAGCAGTTACGGGGGGGCTCGGAACACCATATATTTT. Protein: CASSYGGARNTIYF.

In DNA form, the CDR3 reads TGTGCCAGCAGCTTAGACCCGATGGACAGCTACGAGCAGTACTTC. It is translated as CASSLDPMDSYEQYF. V is TRBV7-2 and J is TRBJ2-7; D perhaps matches TRBD1 (6 bases). The CDR3 is 15 amino acids. CDR1 is SGHTA, CDR2 FQGNSA, per germline. Trimming cost V 1 base and J 3 bases, with 13 bases left between them. Filled out from reference TRBV7-2 and TRBJ2-7, the complete variable domain reads GAGVSQSPSNKVTEKGKDVELRCDPISGHTALYWYRQSLGQGLEFLIYFQGNSAPDKSGLPSDRFSAERTGGSVSTLTIQRTQQEDSAVYLCASSLDPMDSYEQYFGPGTRLTVT.

V and J are TRBV6-2 or TRBV6-3 and TRBJ2-5; 10 nucleotides align to TRBD2. The CDR3 is made up of 16 amino acids. Losses at the gene ends were 2 bases for V and 5 bases for J; bases not matched to a gene: 8. The germline V gene has CDR1 MNHEY and CDR2 SVGEGT. The CDR3 region has the DNA TGTGCCAGCAGTTACAGTAGCGGGGGGCCAGGGGAGACCCAGTACTTC. Its protein product is CASSYSSGGPGETQYF.

The gene calls are TRBV3-1 (or the pseudogene TRBV3-2) and TRBJ2-1; D is perhaps TRBD2 (6 bases). This CDR3 comprises 16 residues. The germline V gene has CDR1 LGHDT and CDR2 YNNKEL (reference sequence). Trimming cost V 2 bases and J 1 base, with 12 bases left between them. For the CDR3, the DNA is TGTGCCAGCAGCCAACCCCTAGCGAGGTCCTACAATGAGCAGTTCTTC. It yields the protein CASSQPLARSYNEQFF.

The chain recombines TRBV18 with TRBJ2-2; D may be TRBD2 (5 bases). CDR1 and CDR2 from the germline V gene are KGHSH and LQKENI. V was trimmed by 3 bases and J by 1 base, leaving 12 bases between them. CDR3 length equals 16 residues. The CDR3 sequence: CASSPTDSWNTGELFF. For the CDR3, the DNA is TGTGCCAGCTCACCCACGGACTCTTGGAACACCGGGGAGCTGTTTTTT.